Below, one TCR beta chain is given with its context. This clone was detected only once. Its antigen is not yet known. No base-level quality is on record; no much larger clone is a single base apart. The trim is 0 bases for V and 6 bases for J, with a gap of 10 bases between the germline ends. Based on the germline V gene, the CDR1 and CDR2 sequences are MRHNA and SNTAGT. There are 14 amino acids in the CDR3, from cysteine to phenylalanine inclusive. Only CDR3 DNA is held: 42 bases, read in frame from base 1. Libraries were constructed by the immunoSEQ multiplex PCR assay. For the multiplex PCR, a mixture combining 60 forward primers for TCR Vbeta segments and 13 reverse primers for TCR Jbeta segments was used. Amplification of the CDR3 region of rearranged TCR beta genes was performed with a multiplex PCR assay on genomic DNA. Amplified TCR beta libraries were sequenced as 87-base-pair reads on the Illumina HiSeq System. The study's own analysis went as follows. Across the 600 to 700 repertoires, a later analysis counted approximately 83 million unique TCR beta chains, some 11 million of which were shared by at least two donors. Raw reads were error-corrected and collapsed into unique sequences with a nearest-neighbor algorithm that merged closely related sequences to remove PCR and sequencing errors. To assign V, D and J gene segments, CDR3 sequences were aligned to IMGT reference sequences. For a sequence to be retained, a match of at least six nucleotides to both a V gene segment and a J gene segment was required. Rearrangements were classified as productive when the CDR3 lacked stop codons and remained in frame with V and J, and all other rearrangements were classified as non-productive. CDR3 was defined according to IMGT convention as the region running from the second conserved V-encoded cysteine to the conserved J-encoded phenylalanine. The earlier analysis of about 500 of the donors excluded sequences that lacked an unambiguous match to a single V gene segment. In an earlier analysis of approximately 590 of the donors, V segments were called functional above 56.7% productive rearrangements and were called segregating when the between-donor standard deviation exceeded 5%. A statistical classification framework was built for diagnosing cytomegalovirus status from the catalog of TCR beta chain sequences. V and J gene assignment, in a later analysis, came from comparing TCR nucleotide sequences with IMGT/GENE-DB human TR gene sequences. A later analysis assigned CDR3 sequences and most-parsimonious VDJ recombination scenarios with the TCRdist pipeline. In a later analysis, every TCR beta chain was defined by the combination of its CDR3 amino acid sequence and its V-gene family, and reads without a unique V-gene family were dropped. To address suspected cross-contamination and a sequencing artifact, a later analysis removed 592 highly shared, low-generation-probability nucleotide sequences. For each public chain, a later analysis derived a clonal expansion index from normalized ranks of inferred template counts within each repertoire. In a later analysis, generation probabilities were computed using a VDJ recombination model fitted to out-of-frame rearrangements, and the results were checked against IGoR. Hypergeometric tests were used in a later analysis to score TCR-TCR, TCR-HLA and TCR-CMV co-occurrence, with a repertoire-size bias correction applied to the TCR pairs. In a later analysis, false discovery rates were estimated by permuting HLA or CMV assignments 20 times. In a later analysis, co-occurring TCRs were grouped using DBSCAN, with TCRdist sequence similarity added in when clustering inside HLA-allele-positive subsets. Repertoires with fewer than 30,000 or more than 120,000 public chains were left out of co-occurrence clustering, as were five repertoires with anomalous nucleotide sharing. This is the immuneACCESS table as TCRdb keeps it, with only in-frame sequences that have V and J called. A part of the clones is gone; compared with another copy, unresolved V genes explain less than half, and the rest is unexplained. The V and J calls and the clone size are those of that table, but D and trimming were determined from the DNA. The table for this sample lists roughly 180,000 clones; 75% to 90% of them were counted only once. Jointly, the top ten make up around 1.4% of the sample.

The cohort was made up of approximately 670 healthy bone marrow donors. At the time of sampling, all cohort members were nominally healthy, though unrecorded immune exposures were likely present. The donor tested CMV seropositive and was one of the 289 seropositive cohort members. A peripheral blood sample was collected from each donor, and TCR beta sequencing was performed on peripheral blood mononuclear cells. The Qiagen DNeasy Blood Extraction Kit was used to extract genomic DNA from the blood cell samples. This sample is part of a study of cytomegalovirus exposure and HLA in healthy donors (dated by TCRdb to 2016 to 2017). General notes on the study: According to an earlier analysis of 587 of the donors, about 179 million T cells yielded 95 million to 140 million unique TCR beta sequences and less than 300 Gb of sequence data. Approximately 310 gigabases of sequencing data and tens of millions of unique TCR sequences made up an early release that covered nearly 650 HLA-typed donors. Of the roughly 430 genotyped donors, approximately 83% fell in the genetic ancestry cluster associated with self-reported Caucasian donors. The study aimed to test whether cataloging public T cell receptors could reveal signatures of past pathogen exposure. The study profiled the T cell repertoires of 500 to 800 subjects by immunosequencing and related them to cytomegalovirus serostatus. Besides the first cohort of approximately 670 subjects, a separate validation cohort made up of roughly 120 different subjects was used. To predict cytomegalovirus infection status, the study brought together high-throughput TCR immunosequencing, statistical association of individual TCRs with disease status, and machine learning. A later analysis re-analyzed previously published TCR beta repertoires from 666 donors and added high-resolution HLA genotyping to study TCR occurrence patterns. The later analysis used no new phenotypic data to find candidate immune exposures, relying instead on TCR beta sequences and their occurrence across donors. An earlier analysis of about 620 of the donors applied high-throughput TCR beta sequencing to assess whether each TCR beta V gene segment acted as functional or pseudogenic. Donor age, sex, ethnicity and CMV serostatus were compiled together with the repertoire data. A later genetic analysis used genome-wide SNP genotypes for about 65% of the roughly 670 donors, treating that subset as a discovery cohort. Every discovery cohort repertoire had been produced on one sequencing platform. HLA typing covered class I and class II loci at four-digit resolution. The number of typed donors differed by locus: about 629-630 for A, B, C, DRB1 and DQB1; 522 for DQA1; around 580 for DPA1; and roughly 450 for DPB1. Roughly 5 DR-DQ haplotypes were treated as single units for association and clustering because of strong linkage in the cohort. On average, about 240,000 unique TCR beta nucleotide sequences were sequenced per donor among some 430 genotyped donors of the cohort, with roughly 19% of those sequences being non-productive.

General study outcomes and caveats: A few of the identified cytomegalovirus-associated TCR beta chains were confirmed in vitro to be specific for cytomegalovirus antigens. Immune exposure information for the cohort was limited to CMV serostatus. A total of some 180 TCR beta chains were listed by the study as associated with cytomegalovirus. The authors suggested that the approach could potentially be extended to other disease states and immunological phenotypes. In an earlier analysis of 500 to 650 of the donors, most TCR beta V segments appeared in productive rearrangements about 87% or about 30% of the time, broadly matching IMGT annotations. In a later analysis, more than 15,000 TCR beta sequences were associated with specific HLA alleles at a false discovery rate of 0.05. According to a later analysis, most CMV-associated TCR beta chains appeared to be HLA-restricted, and the HLA associations seemed to be driven largely by CMV exposure. The classifier was reported to diagnose cytomegalovirus status with high specificity and sensitivity in both the original and validation cohorts. Sequencing depth was assumed to be roughly uniform across donors in the presence/absence analyses, though that assumption may not hold. Correlated functional status among segregating V segments might be attributable to linkage disequilibrium, but an unknown experimental factor could not be ruled out. HLA typing was unavailable for some donors at each locus, so association tests used only the typed subset. In a later analysis, several top co-occurrence clusters were reported to appear linked to parvovirus B19, influenza, CMV and Epstein-Barr virus. In a later analysis, the rate of TCR association differed among HLA loci, with DRB1 alleles having the most associated TCRs and HLA-C alleles having the fewest. While some public TCRs were present in many individuals, most TCR sequences turned up only very rarely across donors. Only TCR beta chains were sequenced in this cohort, and the absence of alpha or paired-chain data limited detectable features. A later genetic analysis associated a missense DCLRE1C variant with V-gene and J-gene trimming of TCR beta chains, and an independent cohort replicated the association. Strong co-occurrence of HLA alleles, especially DR and DQ, made assigning TCR associations to individual alleles difficult. The earlier analysis of almost 600 of the donors excluded roughly 17 rarely observed V segments, including chromosome 9 orphons, because counts were too low. Because the 87-base-pair reads could not distinguish some IMGT-functional V segments, including TRBV6-2 and TRBV6-3, those segments were excluded. In a later genetic analysis, fewer N-insertions in productive TCRs were reported among donors in an Asian-associated ancestry cluster than the roughly 700-donor mean. In a later analysis, HLA-associated TCR beta chains showed more clonal expansion and lower generation probabilities than non-associated chains that were equally common. A group of highly shared sequence variants was considered likely to be a technical artifact of the sequencing pipeline. A further reported finding was that TCR beta sequences accurately predicted the HLA-A and HLA-B alleles for most subjects in the first cohort.

This TCR came from a girl aged 5-17 years in good health and CMV-seropositive. Sequencing used PBMCs. This chain joins TRBV6-4 to TRBJ2-3; the D gene cannot be resolved reliably. The DNA sequence is given as TGTGCCAGCAGTGACTCGGCTTCACCGGATACGCAGTATTTT. Its translation is CASSDSASPDTQYF.